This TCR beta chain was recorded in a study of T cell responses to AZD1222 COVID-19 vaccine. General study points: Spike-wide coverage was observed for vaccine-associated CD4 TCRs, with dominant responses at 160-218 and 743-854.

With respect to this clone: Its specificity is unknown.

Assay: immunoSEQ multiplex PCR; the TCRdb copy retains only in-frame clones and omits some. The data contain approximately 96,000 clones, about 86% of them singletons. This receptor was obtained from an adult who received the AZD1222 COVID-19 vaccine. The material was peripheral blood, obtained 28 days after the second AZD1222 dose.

CDR3 DNA: TGTGCCAGCAGTTCACGGGGGAACAATGAGCAGTTCTTC. Translating it yields CASSSRGNNEQFF. This chain connects TRBV27 to TRBJ2-1; TRBD2 might be the D (6 bases). Germline-derived CDR1 and CDR2 are MNHEY and SMNVEV (reference sequence). The length of the CDR3 is 13 residues. The V and J ends lost 4 bases and 5 bases respectively, with 9 bases between them.